Listed below are T cell receptor beta chains from one sample, sequenced in a study of OX40 agonist ivuxolimab in advanced cancers. Produced via immunoSEQ multiplex PCR; TCRdb's table is partial and in-frame only. The sample lists under 100,000 clones; 75% to 95% were seen once. The sample here was CD4+ or CD8+ T cells sorted from blood, taken in a trial of the OX40 agonist ivuxolimab. The receptors shown here come from an adult with an advanced solid tumor such as melanoma, head and neck, liver or kidney cancer. The CDR3 runs from the conserved cysteine through the conserved F or W. Fields, in order: V gene, D gene, J gene, clone size, CDR3 protein, CDR3 DNA. A D gene is named only where the DNA matches it firmly. Clone size is stated in some rows and not others, as once, few, many or a class when expanded.

TRBV6-1	-	TRBJ1-1	-	CASSEGWRTKTMNTEAFF	TGTGCCAGCAGTGAAGGTTGGCGGACTAAGACGATGAACACTGAAGCTTTCTTT
TRBV11-2	TRBD2	TRBJ2-1	-	CASRQPLYSGRDELFF	TGTGCCAGCAGACAACCCCTCTATAGCGGGAGAGACGAACTGTTCTTC
TRBV2	-	TRBJ2-3	-	CASSETRNTDTQYF	TGTGCCAGCAGTGAGACTAGAAATACAGATACGCAGTATTTT
TRBV6-5	TRBD1	TRBJ1-2	-	CASSLSRDRAYGYTF	TGTGCCAGCAGTCTCTCCCGGGACAGGGCCTATGGCTACACCTTC
TRBV18	TRBD2	TRBJ2-1	-	CASSPPQGGRERGDEQFF	TGTGCCAGCTCACCACCGCAAGGCGGGAGGGAGAGGGGCGATGAGCAGTTCTTC
TRBV2	-	TRBJ2-3	once	CASSPLSDTQYF	TGTGCCAGCAGCCCACTGTCAGATACGCAGTATTTT
TRBV2	-	TRBJ1-5	-	CASSGGPNQPQHF	TGTGCCAGCAGTGGGGGTCCCAATCAGCCCCAGCATTTT
TRBV18	-	TRBJ2-7	-	CASSPRGSSYEQYF	TGTGCCAGCTCACCCCGGGGGTCCTCCTACGAGCAGTACTTC
TRBV5-1	-	TRBJ2-7	-	CASSWGGQIYEQYF	TGTGCCAGCAGCTGGGGGGGACAAATCTACGAGCAGTACTTC
TRBV19	-	TRBJ1-1	-	CASRTGPNTEAFF	TGTGCCAGTAGGACTGGGCCGAACACTGAAGCTTTCTTT
TRBV7-9	TRBD2	TRBJ2-7	many	CASSPRGLAGPTYEQYF	TGTGCCAGCAGCCCAAGAGGACTAGCGGGGCCGACCTACGAGCAGTACTTC
TRBV27	-	TRBJ2-7	-	CASSLSGRGEQYF	TGTGCCAGCAGTTTAAGTGGCAGGGGCGAGCAGTACTTC
TRBV4-1	TRBD1	TRBJ2-3	-	CASSQVGRGPTDTQYF	TGCGCCAGCAGCCAAGTTGGAAGGGGGCCCACAGATACGCAGTATTTT
TRBV7-2	-	TRBJ2-7	-	CASSWGSGSEEQYF	TGTGCCAGCAGCTGGGGCTCAGGGTCGGAAGAGCAGTACTTC
TRBV11-2	TRBD2	TRBJ2-1	-	CASSIIPGLAGVNEQFF	TGTGCCAGCAGCATAATACCGGGACTAGCGGGAGTGAATGAGCAGTTCTTC
TRBV7-9	-	TRBJ2-1	once	CASSQARSFHNEQFF	TGTGCCAGCAGTCAGGCACGAAGTTTCCACAATGAGCAGTTCTTC
TRBV4-2	TRBD2	TRBJ2-7	-	CASSQEASGLAQYF	TGTGCCAGCAGCCAAGAAGCTAGCGGCTTGGCGCAGTACTTC
TRBV5-1	-	TRBJ2-2	-	CASRSMSANTGELFF	TGCGCCAGCCGCAGTATGTCTGCGAACACCGGGGAGCTGTTTTTT
TRBV6-1	TRBD1	TRBJ2-7	-	CASMRGTGLYEQYF	TGTGCCAGCATGCGCGGGACAGGATTGTACGAGCAGTACTTC
TRBV9	TRBD2	TRBJ2-2	-	CASSVASGRWPGELFF	TGTGCCAGCAGCGTAGCTAGCGGGAGATGGCCCGGGGAGCTGTTTTTT
TRBV27	-	TRBJ1-5	-	CASIAPLGPINQPQHF	TGTGCCAGCATTGCCCCCTTAGGTCCAATCAATCAGCCCCAGCATTTT
TRBV11-3	TRBD2	TRBJ2-2	once	CASSYRTSGSRRTGELFF	TGTGCCAGCAGCTATCGAACTAGCGGGAGTAGGAGGACCGGGGAGCTGTTTTTT
TRBV6-6	-	TRBJ2-3	-	CASSTLGTGVTYF	TGTGCCAGCAGTACTCTCGGGACGGGAGTTACGTATTTT
TRBV28	-	TRBJ1-4	-	CASSPGWGTDEKLFF	TGTGCCAGCAGCCCCGGATGGGGAACTGATGAAAAACTGTTTTTT
TRBV20-1	TRBD1	TRBJ1-1	-	CSAAGGSEAFF	TGCAGTGCGGCAGGGGGGTCAGAAGCTTTCTTT
TRBV5-1	TRBD2	TRBJ2-3	-	CASASSGPSTDTQYF	TGCGCCAGCGCTTCTAGCGGCCCTAGCACAGATACGCAGTATTTT
TRBV4-3	-	TRBJ2-1	once	CASSQDVSGSTYNEQFF	TGCGCCAGCAGCCAAGATGTCTCCGGCTCTACCTACAATGAGCAGTTCTTC
TRBV2	-	TRBJ2-1	once	CASSGDSPSDEQFF	TGTGCCAGCAGTGGGGACTCGCCCTCCGATGAGCAGTTCTTC
TRBV19	-	TRBJ1-5	-	CASRGPNQPQHF	TGTGCCAGTAGGGGACCCAATCAGCCCCAGCATTTT
TRBV6-1	-	TRBJ1-1	-	CASDRWMNTEAFF	TGTGCCAGTGACAGGTGGATGAACACTGAAGCTTTCTTT
TRBV10-2	TRBD1	TRBJ1-5	-	CASQTGGNQPQHF	TGCGCCAGTCAGACAGGGGGCAATCAGCCCCAGCATTTT
TRBV28	TRBD1	TRBJ1-4	-	CASSLTGNNEKLFF	TGTGCCAGCAGTTTGACAGGGAATAATGAAAAACTGTTTTTT
TRBV21-1	-	TRBJ1-1	-	CASSKVGTGMNTEAFF	TGTGCCAGCAGCAAAGTTGGGACAGGGATGAACACTGAAGCTTTCTTT
TRBV4-3	-	TRBJ2-7	-	CASSQERLATYEQYF	TGCGCCAGCAGCCAAGAGAGACTGGCTACCTACGAGCAGTACTTC
TRBV5-4	TRBD1	TRBJ2-7	-	CASRKGSGTAEYEQYF	TGTGCCAGCAGAAAGGGATCCGGGACAGCCGAGTACGAGCAGTACTTC
TRBV19	-	TRBJ2-1	-	CASSMLPANEQFF	TGTGCCAGTAGTATGCTCCCGGCCAATGAGCAGTTCTTC
TRBV18	-	TRBJ2-5	-	CASSPASLETQYF	TGTGCCAGCTCACCCGCATCTTTGGAGACCCAGTACTTC
TRBV14	-	TRBJ1-1	few	CASSQFGQRGMNTEAFF	TGTGCCAGCAGCCAATTTGGACAGCGGGGGATGAACACTGAAGCTTTCTTT
TRBV5-1	-	TRBJ2-1	-	CASSPRLGGNEQFF	TGCGCCAGCAGCCCTCGTCTCGGGGGCAATGAGCAGTTCTTC
TRBV18	-	TRBJ2-7	-	CASSPPNSYSYEQYF	TGTGCCAGCTCACCACCGAACAGCTACTCCTACGAGCAGTACTTC
TRBV4-3	TRBD1	TRBJ1-4	-	CASSQDDRGDEKLFF	TGCGCCAGCAGCCAAGATGACAGGGGGGATGAAAAACTGTTTTTT